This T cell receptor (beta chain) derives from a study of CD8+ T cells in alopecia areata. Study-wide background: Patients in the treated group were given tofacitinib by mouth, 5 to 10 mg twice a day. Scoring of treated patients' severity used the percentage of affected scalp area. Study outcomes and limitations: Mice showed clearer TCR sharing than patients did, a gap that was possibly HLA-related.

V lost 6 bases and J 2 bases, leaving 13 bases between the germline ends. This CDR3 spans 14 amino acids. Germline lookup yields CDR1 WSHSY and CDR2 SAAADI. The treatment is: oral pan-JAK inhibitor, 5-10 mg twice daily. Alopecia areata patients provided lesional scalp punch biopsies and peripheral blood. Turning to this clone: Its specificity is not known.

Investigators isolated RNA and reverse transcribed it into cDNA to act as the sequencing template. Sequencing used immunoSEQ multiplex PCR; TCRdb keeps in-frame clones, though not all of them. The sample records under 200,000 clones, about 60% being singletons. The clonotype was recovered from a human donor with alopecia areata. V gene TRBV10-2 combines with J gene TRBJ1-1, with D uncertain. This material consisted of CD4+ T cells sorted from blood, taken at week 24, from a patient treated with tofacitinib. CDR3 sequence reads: CASSVDLVNTEAFF. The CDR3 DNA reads TGCGCCAGCAGCGTTGATCTTGTAAACACTGAAGCTTTCTTT.